These 15 T cell receptor beta chains share one sample of origin, sequenced in a study of control samples from healthy donors and cancer patients. Only in-frame clones appear in the TCRdb table, and some are missing; sequencing was by immunoSEQ multiplex PCR. This sample has some 130,000 clones, with over 80% found just once. Sequenced: blood. The receptors here all came from a woman between 45 and 60 years old in good health.

The chain combines TRBV13 with TRBJ2-6, with TRBD2 identical over 7 bases. V was pared by 5 bases and J by 2 bases, with 3 bases of the junction left unmatched. Germline V gene sequence: CDR1 PRHDT, CDR2 FYEKMQ (reference sequence). The CDR3 covers 15 residues. CDR3 amino acids: CASSTRGAGANVLTF. In DNA form, the CDR3 reads TGTGCCAGCAGCACCCGGGGGGCTGGGGCCAACGTCCTGACTTTC.

This clone appeared a single time. The chain carries TRBV28 and TRBJ1-2, with a weak D call TRBD1 (6 bases). Germline V lookup: CDR1 MDHEN, CDR2 SYDVKM. The CDR3 extends over 13 amino acids. Trimming removed 5 bases from V and 10 bases from J, with 17 bases in between. CDR3 coding DNA: TGTGCCAGCAGTGCTCAGGGGATTGAGGTCTACACCTTC. This codes for CASSAQGIEVYTF.

V gene TRBV19 combines with J gene TRBJ2-7; D unclear. The CDR3 is made up of 12 amino acids. The V end was cut by 5 bases, the J end by 1 base, with 6 bases between. Germline V gene lookup returns CDR1 LNHDA and CDR2 SQIVND (reference sequence). The CDR3 nucleotides are TGTGCCAGTAGTCCGAGTTCCTACGAGCAGTACTTC. Its protein is CASSPSSYEQYF.

The chain uses TRBV7-8 and TRBJ1-2; D may be TRBD1 (5 bases). The CDR3 covers 15 residues. V was cut by 0 bases and J by 4 bases, with 12 bases left in between. Germline V lookup: CDR1 SGHVS, CDR2 FQNEAQ. CDR3 sequence (DNA): TGTGCCAGCAGCTTAGCGCTAGACGGGACCTATGGCTACACCTTC. The encoded protein is CASSLALDGTYGYTF.

This clone has a single count. This rearrangement joins TRBV27 to TRBJ1-1; D uncertain. V gave up 8 bases and J gave up 5 bases, with 15 bases separating them. CDR1 and CDR2 (germline): MNHEY, SMNVEV (reference sequence). CDR3 length: 13 amino acids. The CDR3 protein is CASWMWRGTEAFF. The CDR3 DNA sequence: TGTGCCAGCTGGATGTGGCGAGGAACTGAAGCTTTCTTT.

The rearrangement joins TRBV2 to TRBJ2-7; D may correspond to TRBD1 or TRBD2 (6 bases each). The ends were cut back, 7 bases at V and 2 bases at J, with 18 bases in the middle. The germline V gene has CDR1 SNHLY and CDR2 FYNNEI. This CDR3 contains 15 residues. CDR3 in DNA: TGTGCCAGCACCCTACAGGGAGGCCCAACCTACGAGCAGTACTTC. As protein: CASTLQGGPTYEQYF.

The gene calls are TRBV3-1 (or the pseudogene TRBV3-2) and TRBJ1-1, with D uncertain. Trimming shortened V by 0 bases and J by 3 bases, and 8 bases separated the two germline ends. The CDR3 has 14 amino acids. From germline, CDR1 is LGHDT and CDR2 YNNKEL (reference sequence). CDR3 in DNA: TGTGCCAGCAGCCAAGACCCTTTCGACACTGAAGCTTTCTTT. Its protein is CASSQDPFDTEAFF.

The V and J genes are TRBV4-1 and TRBJ2-4; 7 bases align to TRBD2. The CDR3 totals 14 residues. V shed 1 base and J 8 bases; nucleotides not matched to a gene: 5. Germline CDR1 and CDR2: MGHRA and YSYEKL. CDR3 protein: CASSQGRGRDIQYF. As DNA, the CDR3 is TGCGCCAGCAGCCAAGGGCGGGGGAGGGACATTCAGTACTTC.

The chain recombines TRBV11-2 with TRBJ2-7; TRBD1 is a possible D gene (5 bases). This CDR3 has 14 amino acids. Germline assignment: CDR1 SGHAT and CDR2 FQNNGV. V was cut by 3 bases and J by 5 bases, with 14 bases left in between. The CDR3 nucleotides read TGTGCCAGCAGCTTCGGCGGCAGGGTTGACGAGCAGTACTTC. Its translation: CASSFGGRVDEQYF.

V is TRBV5-1 and J is TRBJ1-1, with D perhaps matching TRBD1 (5 bases). CDR1 and CDR2 (germline): SGHRS, YFSETQ. V dropped 2 bases and J dropped 6 bases, with 20 bases sitting between them. The CDR3 extends over 16 amino acids. CDR3 amino acids: CASSLAANRLSAEAFF. Here the CDR3 DNA reads TGCGCCAGCAGCTTAGCCGCGAACAGGTTAAGCGCTGAAGCTTTCTTT.

This clone is a singleton in its sample. The V call is TRBV20-1, the J call TRBJ1-2; D gene uncertain. V shed 3 bases and J shed 4 bases, with 6 bases lying between them. The CDR3 runs to 11 residues. CDR1 and CDR2 (germline): DFQATT, SNEGSKA (reference sequence). The CDR3 spells CSASAVYGYTF. In DNA form, the CDR3 reads TGCAGTGCTAGCGCCGTCTATGGCTACACCTTC.

CDR3 DNA: TGTGCCAGCTCACCGGGACAGGGAACGTTTAGCGAGCAGTACTTC. It specifies CASSPGQGTFSEQYF. The J gene is TRBJ2-7, the V gene TRBV18; 9 positions match TRBD1. The CDR3 sequence is 15 residues long. CDR1 and CDR2 (germline): KGHSH, LQKENI. J lost 6 bases, V lost 3 bases, and 9 bases had no gene match.

This clone was picked up one time. V gene TRBV10-3 combines with J gene TRBJ2-2; 14 nucleotides match TRBD2. The V segment lost 3 bases and the J segment 9 bases; nucleotides outside the gene matches: 12. There are 18 residues in the CDR3. The germline CDR1 and CDR2 sequences are ENHRY and SYGVKD. CDR3 DNA sequence: TGTGCCATCAGTGAAGGGGGACTAGCGGGGGAATTCCACCGGGAGCTGTTTTTT. It encodes CAISEGGLAGEFHRELFF.

The J gene is TRBJ1-6, the V gene TRBV28; TRBD1 matches 7 bases. The CDR3 is 17 residues long. Germline assignment: CDR1 MDHEN and CDR2 SYDVKM. The V segment lost 5 bases and the J segment 2 bases; nucleotides outside the gene matches: 9. The chain's CDR3 is CASSEGQGGPYNSPLHF. The CDR3 DNA is TGTGCCAGCAGTGAAGGGCAGGGGGGTCCCTATAATTCACCCCTCCACTTT.

The genes are TRBV25-1 and TRBJ2-5; D gene ambiguous. The CDR3 consists of 14 residues. CDR1 and CDR2 from the germline V gene are MGHDK and SYGVNS. V gave up 3 bases and J gave up 5 bases, with 13 bases separating them. CDR3 protein: CASSDRLALETQYF. CDR3 DNA: TGTGCCAGCAGTGACCGGTTAGCTTTGGAGACCCAGTACTTC.